The 21 T cell receptor beta chains below were found in one sample sequenced in a study of T cells after yellow fever vaccination. MiXCR, applied by TCRdb to the 5' RACE reads, yields one record per CDR3 protein. The sample contains under 600,000 distinct CDR3 sequences, approximately 13% of which appear only once. The sample consisted of PBMCs, taken on the day of the yellow fever booster vaccination. The receptors originated from a man under 40 who received the YFV17D yellow fever vaccine.

This clonotype has only a few counts. J is TRBJ2-1 and V is TRBV2; tentative D call: TRBD2 (6 bases). The CDR3 runs 14 residues. The germline CDR1 and CDR2 sequences are SNHLY and FYNNEI. V was cut by 6 bases and J by 1 base, with 10 bases left in between. The CDR3: CASREGGSYNEQFF. For the CDR3, the DNA is TGTGCCAGCAGGGAGGGTGGATCCTACAATGAGCAGTTCTTC.

V usage is TRBV5-4 and J usage is TRBJ2-3; 7 bases line up with TRBD1. Per the germline V gene, CDR1 is SGHNT and CDR2 is YYREEE (reference sequence). V gave up 6 bases and J gave up 2 bases; unmatched junction bases: 6. This CDR3 has 14 residues. In DNA, the CDR3 is TGTGCCAGCACACCGGGACAGAACACAGATACGCAGTATTTT. Its protein is CASTPGQNTDTQYF.

This clonotype has more than one count but fewer than ten. The rearrangement uses TRBV7-2 and TRBJ2-7, with TRBD2 identical over 7 bases. The trim removed 1 base at V and 2 bases at J, leaving 11 bases unmatched. The germline V gene has CDR1 SGHTA and CDR2 FQGNSA. The CDR3 sequence is 17 residues long. The CDR3 is CASSLVGTGGATYEQYF. The DNA for the CDR3 is TGTGCCAGCAGCTTAGTTGGTACGGGAGGCGCTACCTACGAGCAGTACTTC.

The V call is TRBV7-2, the J call TRBJ2-1; no definite D call. CDR1 and CDR2 from the germline V gene are SGHTA and FQGNSA. The CDR3 loop spans 14 amino acids. The V end was cut by 1 base, the J end by 9 bases, with 13 bases between. The CDR3 DNA reads as TGTGCCAGCAGCTTAGGTATGTTGGACGGTGAGCAGTTCTTC. Encoded protein: CASSLGMLDGEQFF.

J is TRBJ2-7 and V is TRBV5-6, with 8 bases identical to TRBD1. This CDR3 spans 16 amino acids. Germline CDR1 SGHDT, CDR2 YYEEEE. The V gene end was trimmed by 1 base and the J gene end by 2 bases; junction bases not matched to a gene: 8. The CDR3: CASSLWSGQGAYEQYF. In DNA form, the CDR3 reads TGTGCCAGCAGCTTGTGGTCCGGACAGGGCGCCTACGAGCAGTACTTC.

The V gene is TRBV4-3, the J gene TRBJ2-4; a weak D match, TRBD1 (6 bases). Germline values: CDR1 LGHNA, CDR2 YSLEER. The V end was cut by 0 bases, the J end by 1 base, with 19 bases between. This CDR3 region has 19 residues. The CDR3 is CASSQEGSRGGSAKNIQYF. The CDR3 nucleotides read TGCGCCAGCAGCCAAGAAGGGAGTCGTGGGGGCTCGGCCAAAAACATTCAGTACTTC.

The CDR3 sequence: CSVKPSAYEQYF. CDR3 coding DNA: TGCAGCGTTAAACCCAGTGCCTACGAGCAGTACTTC. The V call is TRBV29-1, the J call TRBJ2-7; no definite D call. V was shortened by 5 bases and J by 2 bases, with 10 bases between the two germline ends. The germline gives CDR1 SQVTM, CDR2 ANQGSEA. This CDR3 comprises 12 residues.

The chain joins TRBV6-1 to TRBJ1-4; a weak D match, TRBD1 (5 bases). Germline values: CDR1 MNHNS, CDR2 SASEGT. CDR3 length: 14 amino acids. The V end lost 6 bases, the J end lost 8 bases, and 16 bases lay between the germline ends. The CDR3 DNA reads TGTGCCAGCAGCCCCGACCAGGGCCGGGAAAAACTGTTTTTT. This encodes CASSPDQGREKLFF.

The CDR3 here is CASSRRTRTSRERTGELFF. The CDR3 coding sequence is TGTGCCAGCAGCCGACGCACCAGGACTAGTCGCGAAAGGACCGGGGAGCTGTTTTTT. The V and J genes are TRBV6-2 or TRBV6-3 and TRBJ2-2, with TRBD2 matching 7 bases. The germline gives CDR1 MNHEY, CDR2 SVGEGT. CDR3 length: 19 amino acids. With V trimmed by 6 bases and J by 5 bases, 21 bases remained unmatched.

This clonotype has just one count. The chain uses TRBV7-9 and TRBJ2-2; perhaps TRBD1 as D (5 bases). The CDR3 extends over 15 amino acids. The germline V gene has CDR1 SEHNR and CDR2 FQNEAQ (reference sequence). Trimming took off 4 bases at V and 1 base at J, with 10 bases between the two ends. CDR3 DNA sequence: TGTGCCAGCAGCTATCGGACACAGAACACCGGGGAGCTGTTTTTT. Its protein is CASSYRTQNTGELFF.

The V call is TRBV4-3, the J call TRBJ2-5, with D perhaps assigned TRBD1 or TRBD2 (6 bases each). Germline CDR1 and CDR2: LGHNA and YSLEER. The CDR3 loop spans 15 amino acids. V lost 0 bases and J lost 5, with 13 bases in between. The CDR3: CASSQDRGVGETQYF. The CDR3 DNA is TGCGCCAGCAGCCAAGATAGGGGGGTAGGCGAGACCCAGTACTTC.

Only a few counts were recorded for this clonotype. The J gene is TRBJ2-3, the V gene TRBV3-1; 10 bases map to TRBD2. There are 15 residues in the CDR3. V lost 0 bases to trimming and J lost 4 bases; unmatched junction nucleotides: 1. Germline CDR1 is LGHDT and CDR2 is YNNKEL (reference sequence). Written as DNA, the CDR3 is TGTGCCAGCAGCCAAGATGGACTAGCGGCAGATACGCAGTATTTT. Encoded protein: CASSQDGLAADTQYF.

This clonotype has just a few counts. This chain joins TRBV15 and TRBJ1-1, with a possible D match to TRBD1 (5 bases). This CDR3 has 14 amino acids. Trimming took off 1 base at V and 1 base at J, with 7 bases between the two ends. Germline CDR1 is LNHNV and CDR2 is YYDKDF (reference sequence). In DNA, the CDR3 is TGTGCCACCAGCAGAGCGGGACCGAACACTGAAGCTTTCTTT. This codes for CATSRAGPNTEAFF.

This clonotype occurred many times. V is TRBV7-9 and J is TRBJ2-1, with TRBD2 matching over 13 bases. V shed 5 bases and J 7 bases; nucleotides not matched to a gene: 8. Germline lookup yields CDR1 SEHNR and CDR2 FQNEAQ (reference sequence). The CDR3 is made up of 16 amino acids. DNA of the CDR3: TGTGCCAGCAGCAACCCGGGACTAGCGGGGTATAATGAGCAGTTCTTC. This translates into CASSNPGLAGYNEQFF.

This clonotype was detected only a few times. CDR3 coding DNA: TGCAGCGCCGGCGGACGGAACTACGAGCAGTACTTC. Residues: CSAGGRNYEQYF. V usage is TRBV29-1 and J usage is TRBJ2-7; D is unclear. Germline V gene lookup returns CDR1 SQVTM and CDR2 ANQGSEA. V gave up 7 bases and J gave up 3 bases, with 13 bases separating them. This CDR3 comprises 12 residues.

This sequence joins TRBV20-1 and TRBJ2-1; tentative D call: TRBD2 (6 bases). CDR3 length: 16 amino acids. The germline CDR1 and CDR2 sequences are DFQATT and SNEGSKA (reference sequence). Trimming pared 0 bases from V and 12 bases from J, leaving 24 bases between. The CDR3 region has the DNA TGCAGTGCTAGAGATGTGCGCGGGGCCTGGTTTGGGGTGCAGTTCTTC. It is translated as CSARDVRGAWFGVQFF.

Points on this clonotype: One end of the junction fails to match germline, which may point to a read error. The rearrangement uses TRBV20-1 and TRBJ2-7, with 7 bases aligning to TRBD2. The CDR3 has 15 residues. CDR1 and CDR2 from the germline V gene are DFQATT and SNEGSKA (reference sequence). The DNA for the CDR3 is TGCAGTGCTAGCGTACTAGCGACTCCCTCCGACGAGCAGTACTTC. Translation gives CSASVLATPSDEQYF.

This chain joins TRBV6-2 or TRBV6-3 and TRBJ2-1, with 11 bases fitting TRBD2. Trimming took 7 bases from V and 7 from J; bases not matched to a gene: 15. CDR1 MNHEY and CDR2 SVGEGT come from the germline V gene. This CDR3 spans 17 amino acids. This CDR3 is CASKVFSGRAQGNEQFF. CDR3 nucleotides: TGTGCCAGCAAGGTATTTAGCGGGAGGGCCCAGGGGAATGAGCAGTTCTTC.

This clonotype has just a few counts. V and J are TRBV19 and TRBJ1-1; TRBD1 aligns across 7 bases. After removal of 7 bases from V and 9 bases from J, the junction contained 11 bases not matched to a gene. This CDR3 has 13 amino acids. Germline-derived CDR1 and CDR2 are LNHDA and SQIVND (reference sequence). The CDR3 spells CASTRAGDRKAFF. The CDR3 DNA sequence: TGTGCCAGTACCAGAGCGGGGGACAGAAAAGCTTTCTTT.

This chain links TRBV9 with TRBJ2-5; D perhaps matches TRBD1 (5 bases). Germline V gene lookup returns CDR1 SGDLS and CDR2 YYNGEE. The CDR3 has 15 residues. The V and J ends lost 0 bases and 9 bases respectively, with 18 bases between them. The chain's CDR3 is CASSVVGAAAVPQYF. As DNA, the CDR3 is TGTGCCAGCAGCGTAGTTGGGGCGGCGGCGGTACCCCAGTACTTC.

This chain joins TRBV28 and TRBJ2-5; TRBD1 or TRBD2 may be the D gene (7 bases each). Germline V CDR1 and CDR2: MDHEN, SYDVKM. Trimming took 10 bases from V and 1 from J, leaving 13 bases between them. The CDR3 consists of 13 residues. Here the CDR3 DNA reads TGTGCCATCGGGGGGACAGCCCAAGAGACCCAGTACTTC. Its protein is CAIGGTAQETQYF.